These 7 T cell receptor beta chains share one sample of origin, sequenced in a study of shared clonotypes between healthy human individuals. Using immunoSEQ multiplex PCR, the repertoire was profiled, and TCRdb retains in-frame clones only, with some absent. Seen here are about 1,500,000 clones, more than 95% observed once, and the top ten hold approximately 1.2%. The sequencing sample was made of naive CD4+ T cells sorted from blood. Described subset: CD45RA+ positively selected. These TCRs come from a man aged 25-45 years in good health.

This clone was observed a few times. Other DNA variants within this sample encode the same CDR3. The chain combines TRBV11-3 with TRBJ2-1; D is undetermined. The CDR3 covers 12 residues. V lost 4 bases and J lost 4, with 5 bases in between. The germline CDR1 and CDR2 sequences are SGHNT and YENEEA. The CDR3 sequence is CASSSGYNEQFF. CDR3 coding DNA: TGTGCCAGCAGCTCAGGATACAATGAGCAGTTCTTC.

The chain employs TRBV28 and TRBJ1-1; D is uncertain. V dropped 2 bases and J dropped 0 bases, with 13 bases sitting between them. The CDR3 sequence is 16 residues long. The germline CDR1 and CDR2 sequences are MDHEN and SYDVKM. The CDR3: CASSLTVGRMNTEAFF. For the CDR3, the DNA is TGTGCCAGCAGTTTAACCGTAGGACGGATGAACACTGAAGCTTTCTTT.

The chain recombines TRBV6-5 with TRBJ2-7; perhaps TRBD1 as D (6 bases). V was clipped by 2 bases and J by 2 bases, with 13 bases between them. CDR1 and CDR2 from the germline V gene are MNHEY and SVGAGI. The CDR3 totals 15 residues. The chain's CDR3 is CASSYDNRATYEQYF. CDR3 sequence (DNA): TGTGCCAGCAGTTACGACAACAGGGCCACCTACGAGCAGTACTTC.

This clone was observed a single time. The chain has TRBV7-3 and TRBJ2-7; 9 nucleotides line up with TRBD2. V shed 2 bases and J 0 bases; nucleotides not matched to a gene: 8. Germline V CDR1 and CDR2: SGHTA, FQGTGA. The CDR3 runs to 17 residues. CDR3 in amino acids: CASSLFPSSGISYEQYF. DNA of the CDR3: TGTGCCAGCAGCTTATTCCCCTCTAGCGGGATCTCCTACGAGCAGTACTTC.

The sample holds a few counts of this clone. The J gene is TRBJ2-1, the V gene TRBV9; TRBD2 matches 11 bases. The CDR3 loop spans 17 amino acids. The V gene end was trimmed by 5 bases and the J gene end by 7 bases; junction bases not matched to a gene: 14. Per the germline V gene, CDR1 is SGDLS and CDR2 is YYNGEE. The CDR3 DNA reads TGTGCCAGCAGTGTGGGGGCTAGCGGGAGGCAACGGAATGAGCAGTTCTTC. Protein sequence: CASSVGASGRQRNEQFF.

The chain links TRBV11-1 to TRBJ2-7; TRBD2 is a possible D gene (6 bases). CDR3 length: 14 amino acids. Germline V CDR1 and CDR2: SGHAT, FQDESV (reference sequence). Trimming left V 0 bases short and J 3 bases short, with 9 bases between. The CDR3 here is CASSLAPSVYEQYF. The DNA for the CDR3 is TGTGCCAGCAGCTTAGCGCCTAGCGTCTACGAGCAGTACTTC.

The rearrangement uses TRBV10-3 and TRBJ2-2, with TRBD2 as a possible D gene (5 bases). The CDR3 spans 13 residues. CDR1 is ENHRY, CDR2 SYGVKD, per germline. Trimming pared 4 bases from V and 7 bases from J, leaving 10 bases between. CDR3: CAISVDSVGELFF. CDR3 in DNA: TGTGCCATCAGTGTGGACTCGGTCGGGGAGCTGTTTTTT.